This section outlines one T cell receptor (beta chain) sequence together with its context. Clones were read by immunoSEQ multiplex PCR, and TCRdb kept only the in-frame ones, dropping some. The sample includes about 260,000 clones, approximately 85% of them seen just once. This sample stems from a study of blood T cell repertoires in COVID-19. This receptor was identified in a human donor in a cohort sampled during active COVID-19. What was sequenced was peripheral blood.

The CDR3 region has the DNA TGTGCCAGCAGTTACCCCCTCACGGGGGATGGAACCTTCTACGAGCAGTACTTC. Residues: CASSYPLTGDGTFYEQYF. The chain links TRBV6-2 or TRBV6-3 to TRBJ2-7, with a possible D match to TRBD2 (6 bases). The V gene's germline CDR1 is MNHEY and CDR2 SVGEGT. Between the trimmed V and J ends, which lost 2 bases and 3 bases, there was a span of 23 bases. The CDR3 spans 18 residues.